These T cell receptor beta chains were read from a single sample in a study of T cells in localized non-small cell lung cancer. Measured with immunoSEQ multiplex PCR; TCRdb has only the in-frame clones, and not every one. The data show approximately 9,000 clones, 90% to 95% seen once. Specimen: peripheral blood, collected before any cancer treatment. The receptors stem from a woman aged 40-70 years with stage I squamous cell lung carcinoma. The CDR3 runs from the conserved cysteine through the conserved F or W. D genes are given only for firm matches. Not every row has a clone size; where given, it reads once, few, many or a size class.

v_call	clone_size	j_call	d_call	cdr3_length	cdr3_aa	cdr3_nt
TRBV5-1	.	TRBJ2-1	TRBD2	15	CASSLQGTSINEQFF	TGCGCCAGCAGCTTACAAGGGACTAGTATTAATGAGCAGTTCTTC
TRBV6-5	.	TRBJ2-1	.	13	CATTGHGPNEQFF	TGTGCCACCACTGGACACGGACCTAATGAGCAGTTCTTC
TRBV4-2	.	TRBJ2-1	TRBD2	16	CASSQDRLAGGNEQFF	TGTGCCAGCAGCCAAGATCGGCTAGCGGGGGGCAATGAGCAGTTCTTC
TRBV2	.	TRBJ1-2	.	11	CASTPEGGCTF	TGTGCCAGCACTCCGGAGGGGGGCTGCACCTTC
TRBV5-1	.	TRBJ2-1	.	14	CASSPSFGYNEQFF	TGCGCCAGCAGCCCGAGTTTCGGGTACAATGAGCAGTTCTTC
TRBV2	.	TRBJ2-1	.	14	CASSDQIQGFEQFF	TGTGCCAGCAGCGACCAAATTCAGGGGTTTGAGCAGTTCTTC
TRBV5-1	.	TRBJ2-3	.	15	CASSKDTLGPDTQYF	TGCGCCAGCAGCAAGGACACCCTGGGGCCAGATACGCAGTATTTT
TRBV7-8	.	TRBJ2-3	.	12	CASRPTGDTQYF	TGTGCCAGCAGGCCGACTGGAGATACGCAGTATTTT
TRBV4-2	.	TRBJ2-1	.	17	CASSQKGVGSTYNEQFF	TGTGCCAGCAGCCAGAAGGGAGTAGGGTCTACCTACAATGAGCAGTTCTTC
TRBV2	.	TRBJ2-7	.	12	CASSELSYEQYF	TGTGCCAGCAGTGAGTTGAGCTACGAGCAGTACTTC
TRBV27	.	TRBJ2-7	.	14	CASSLVGGQGEQYF	TGTGCCAGCAGTTTAGTCGGGGGCCAAGGGGAGCAGTACTTC
TRBV19	.	TRBJ1-2	.	13	CASRPTGDYGYTF	TGTGCCAGTAGGCCAACGGGGGACTATGGCTACACCTTC
TRBV7-2	.	TRBJ1-4	.	14	CASSAEGHNEKLFF	TGTGCCAGCAGCGCCGAGGGACATAATGAAAAACTGTTTTTT
TRBV5-4	.	TRBJ2-1	.	14	CASTLDSNYNEQFF	TGTGCCAGCACCCTGGACAGTAACTACAATGAGCAGTTCTTC
TRBV27	.	TRBJ2-6	TRBD1	18	CASSPRTGVFSGANVLTF	TGTGCCAGCAGTCCCCGGACAGGGGTTTTTTCTGGGGCCAACGTCCTGACTTTC
TRBV6-1	.	TRBJ1-2	.	15	CASSAGIGDNYGYTF	TGTGCCAGCTCCGCAGGGATAGGGGATAACTATGGCTACACCTTC
TRBV4-3	.	TRBJ1-5	.	14	CASSQDFRNQPQHF	TGCGCCAGCAGCCAAGATTTTCGAAATCAGCCCCAGCATTTT
TRBV27	.	TRBJ1-2	.	15	CASSFGPQRLYGYTF	TGTGCCAGCAGTTTTGGCCCCCAGAGATTGTATGGCTACACCTTC
TRBV30	.	TRBJ1-2	.	12	CAIASSNYGYTF	TGTGCCATAGCAAGTTCGAACTATGGCTACACCTTC
TRBV8-2	.	TRBJ1-1	.	16	CGSDIRRHSVDTEAFF	TGTGGCAGTGACATACGTAGACACTCTGTCGACACTGAAGCTTTCTTT
TRBV11-2	.	TRBJ1-6	.	15	CASSLLREMISPLHF	TGTGCCAGCAGCTTATTGCGGGAGATGATATCACCCCTCCACTTT
TRBV2	.	TRBJ1-6	.	14	CASRPGPTNSPLHF	TGTGCCAGCAGACCGGGGCCTACAAATTCACCCCTCCACTTT
TRBV2	.	TRBJ2-2	TRBD1	15	CASRAGTGVTGELFF	TGTGCCAGCAGGGCCGGGACAGGAGTCACCGGGGAGCTGTTTTTT
TRBV7-2	.	TRBJ2-7	.	13	CASSEAARIEQYF	TGTGCCAGCTCCGAGGCGGCGCGAATCGAGCAGTACTTC
TRBV2	.	TRBJ1-2	.	13	CASSERTLGGYTF	TGTGCCAGCAGTGAACGCACCCTGGGTGGCTACACCTTC
TRBV19	once	TRBJ1-1	.	13	CASTDSWNTEAFF	TGTGCCAGTACTGACTCATGGAACACTGAAGCTTTCTTT
TRBV7-2	.	TRBJ1-6	.	14	CASSPIGGDSPLHF	TGTGCCAGCAGCCCCATCGGCGGGGATTCACCCCTCCACTTT
TRBV5-1	.	TRBJ2-2	TRBD2	18	CASSLGTSGGLNTGELFF	TGCGCCAGCAGCCTAGGGACTAGCGGGGGGTTGAACACCGGGGAGCTGTTTTTT
TRBV9	.	TRBJ1-1	.	15	CASSVDGTMNTEAFF	TGTGCCAGCAGCGTAGACGGTACCATGAACACTGAAGCTTTCTTT
TRBV19	.	TRBJ1-3	.	16	CASSPSDGFSGNTIYF	TGTGCCAGTAGCCCCTCGGACGGATTCTCTGGAAACACCATATATTTT
TRBV30	.	TRBJ2-5	.	12	CAWSVGQETQYF	TGTGCCTGGAGTGTCGGTCAAGAGACCCAGTACTTC
TRBV7-9	.	TRBJ2-2	.	12	CASSYGPGELFF	TGTGCCAGCAGCTACGGGCCCGGGGAGCTGTTTTTT
TRBV2	.	TRBJ2-5	.	15	CASTYRWRTEETQYF	TGTGCCAGCACATATCGTTGGCGGACCGAAGAGACCCAGTACTTC
TRBV19	.	TRBJ2-2	.	15	CASSTQGRGTGELFF	TGTGCCAGTAGTACACAGGGGCGGGGCACCGGGGAGCTGTTTTTT
TRBV5-4	.	TRBJ2-3	.	14	CASSLAGRTDTQYF	TGTGCCAGCAGCTTGGCTGGGAGGACAGATACGCAGTATTTT
TRBV11-1	.	TRBJ2-3	.	12	CASSLEQFTQYF	TGTGCCAGCAGCTTAGAGCAGTTTACGCAGTATTTT
TRBV7-2	.	TRBJ1-5	.	15	CASSLEGNSNQPQHF	TGTGCCAGCAGCTTAGAAGGGAATAGCAATCAGCCCCAGCATTTT
TRBV9	.	TRBJ1-3	.	15	CASSPQELSGNTIYF	TGTGCCAGCAGCCCCCAGGAACTCTCTGGAAACACCATATATTTT
TRBV5-1	.	TRBJ1-1	.	15	CASSLGGGMNTEAFF	TGCGCCAGCAGCTTGGGTGGAGGGATGAACACTGAAGCTTTCTTT
TRBV4-2	.	TRBJ1-6	.	14	CASSEGRNNSPLHF	TGTGCCAGCAGCGAAGGACGGAATAATTCACCCCTCCACTTT
TRBV19	.	TRBJ1-5	TRBD1	15	CASPKRQGSNQPQHF	TGTGCCAGTCCTAAACGACAGGGTAGCAATCAGCCCCAGCATTTT
TRBV25-1	.	TRBJ1-1	.	11	CASINRFETFF	TGTGCCAGCATTAACAGGTTTGAGACTTTCTTT
TRBV6-5	.	TRBJ2-3	TRBD2	15	CASSLAGGGGDTQYF	TGTGCCAGCAGTCTAGCGGGGGGCGGGGGAGATACGCAGTATTTT
TRBV2	once	TRBJ2-5	.	15	CASRAGWAEGETQYF	TGTGCCAGCAGGGCAGGCTGGGCCGAGGGGGAGACCCAGTACTTC
TRBV6-1	.	TRBJ1-1	.	13	CASTLGMNTEAFF	TGTGCCAGTACGCTAGGAATGAACACTGAAGCTTTCTTT
TRBV5-5	.	TRBJ2-7	.	15	CASSLGWGSSYEQYF	TGTGCCAGCAGCTTGGGTTGGGGGAGCTCCTACGAGCAGTACTTC
TRBV4-1	.	TRBJ2-5	.	16	CASSQSGFGWGETQYF	TGCGCCAGCAGCCAATCAGGATTCGGGTGGGGGGAGACCCAGTACTTC
TRBV11-3	.	TRBJ2-5	TRBD2	16	CASSTPFREERETQYF	TGTGCCAGCAGCACCCCTTTCCGGGAGGAACGAGAGACCCAGTACTTC
TRBV6-6	.	TRBJ1-4	.	15	CASSPGGPPNEKLFF	TGTGCCAGCAGCCCCGGGGGTCCCCCTAATGAAAAACTGTTTTTT
TRBV7-9	.	TRBJ2-1	TRBD1	16	CASSYLTGGSYNEQFF	TGTGCCAGCAGTTACTTGACAGGGGGCTCCTACAATGAGCAGTTCTTC
TRBV6-5	once	TRBJ1-1	.	13	CASSFEVNTEAFF	TGTGCCAGCAGTTTCGAGGTGAACACTGAAGCTTTCTTT
TRBV6-5	.	TRBJ2-5	TRBD1	14	CASSWDRGAETQYF	TGTGCCAGCAGTTGGGACAGGGGGGCGGAGACCCAGTACTTC
TRBV14	.	TRBJ2-3	TRBD2	13	CASSPSGRDTQYF	TGTGCCAGCAGCCCTAGCGGGCGAGATACGCAGTATTTT